One sample yielded the 14 T cell receptor beta chains listed below, sequenced in a study of blood T cell repertoires in COVID-19. Here immunoSEQ multiplex PCR was the method, and the copy in TCRdb shows in-frame clones only, minus some. The data contain 65,000 to 80,000 clones, roughly nine tenths of them singletons. Sequenced sample: peripheral blood. The receptors shown here come from a human donor in a cohort sampled during active COVID-19.

This chain links TRBV27 with TRBJ2-1; 9 nucleotides line up with TRBD1. With V trimmed by 3 bases and J by 9 bases, 12 bases remained unmatched. Germline values: CDR1 MNHEY, CDR2 SMNVEV (reference sequence). The CDR3 has 16 amino acids. DNA for the CDR3: TGTGCCAGCAGTTTTCTCCCGGGACAGGGATTAATTGAGCAGTTCTTC. This sequence encodes CASSFLPGQGLIEQFF.

The gene calls are TRBV2 and TRBJ2-2; 8 positions agree with TRBD2. V dropped 5 bases and J dropped 4; count of bases not matched to a gene: 9. The CDR3 sequence is 16 residues long. Germline lookup yields CDR1 SNHLY and CDR2 FYNNEI. The CDR3 DNA follows: TGTGCCAGCAGTCCGGTTAGGACTAGCAGCACCGGGGAGCTGTTTTTT. Translation: CASSPVRTSSTGELFF.

The V call is TRBV4-1, the J call TRBJ2-1; 9 positions match TRBD2. The V segment lost 4 bases and the J segment 6 bases; nucleotides outside the gene matches: 19. Germline values: CDR1 MGHRA, CDR2 YSYEKL. The CDR3 is made up of 19 amino acids. CDR3 amino acids: CASSLSGGGLARLFNEQFF. The CDR3 coding sequence is TGCGCCAGCAGCCTTAGCGGGGGCGGTCTCGCCCGACTATTCAATGAGCAGTTCTTC.

This chain joins TRBV11-2 and TRBJ1-2; D is undetermined. The V end was cut by 3 bases, the J end by 4 bases, with 18 bases between. Germline V CDR1 and CDR2: SGHAT, FQNNGV. The length of the CDR3 is 16 residues. DNA for the CDR3: TGTGCCAGCAGCTTGAGGGCGTACGGGCCGGTCTATGGCTACACCTTC. Its protein product is CASSLRAYGPVYGYTF.

The chain couples TRBV27 to TRBJ2-3; 8 bases align to TRBD1. The CDR3 is 14 amino acids. Germline CDR1 is MNHEY and CDR2 is SMNVEV (reference sequence). Trimming at V came to 2 bases and at J to 3 bases, leaving 1 base not matched to a gene. The chain's CDR3 is CASSLGQGTDTQYF. The DNA of the CDR3 is TGTGCCAGCAGTTTAGGACAGGGAACAGATACGCAGTATTTT.

The genes are TRBV5-4 and TRBJ1-6; D ambiguous. V was pared by 5 bases and J by 5 bases, with 8 bases between. Germline CDR1 reads SGHNT; CDR2 reads YYREEE (reference sequence). The CDR3 has 13 residues. CDR3 sequence (DNA): TGTGCCAGCAGGCGCCTCAATAATTCACCCCTCCACTTT. This gives the protein CASRRLNNSPLHF.

The chain couples TRBV28 to TRBJ2-2; D possibly corresponds to TRBD2 (5 bases). The germline V and J ends were trimmed by 6 bases and 1 base, with 9 bases remaining between them. The V gene's germline CDR1 is MDHEN and CDR2 SYDVKM. The CDR3 contains 14 residues. CDR3 sequence reads: CASRREENTGELFF. DNA of the CDR3: TGTGCCAGCAGGAGGGAAGAGAACACCGGGGAGCTGTTTTTT.

Notes on this clone: At one end the junction does not follow the germline gene, possibly because of a read error. The sample has other DNA sequences that encode this CDR3 too. V usage is TRBV4-1 and J usage is TRBJ1-1, with D perhaps TRBD1 (6 bases). Per the germline V gene, CDR1 is MGHRA and CDR2 is YSYEKL. This CDR3 has 15 amino acids. The CDR3 loop is CASSQRTALNTEAFF. The CDR3 nucleotides read TGCGCCAGCAGCCAACGGACAGCTCTGAATACTGAAGCTTTCTTT.

The V gene is TRBV6-2 or TRBV6-3, the J gene TRBJ2-3, with D perhaps matching TRBD2 (5 bases). Trimming cost V 1 base and J 0 bases, with 14 bases left between them. Germline CDR1 is MNHEY and CDR2 is SVGEGT. CDR3 length: 17 residues. CDR3 protein: CASSYYRSGISTDTQYF. As DNA, the CDR3 is TGTGCCAGCAGTTACTATCGGAGCGGAATTAGCACAGATACGCAGTATTTT.

The chain has TRBV4-3 and TRBJ1-2, with 7 positions matching TRBD1. After removal of 0 bases from V and 0 bases from J, the junction contained 10 bases not matched to a gene. CDR1 is LGHNA, CDR2 YSLEER, per germline. CDR3 length equals 18 residues. The CDR3: CASSQDTGTVPTNYGYTF. In DNA, the CDR3 is TGCGCCAGCAGCCAAGATACCGGGACAGTGCCCACTAACTATGGCTACACCTTC.

The chain couples TRBV9 to TRBJ2-1, with TRBD2 matching 8 bases. Per germline, CDR1 SGDLS and CDR2 YYNGEE. This CDR3 has 15 amino acids. Germline trimming cut 5 bases from V and 3 bases from J; bases unmatched to any gene: 7. Here the CDR3 reads CASSELADYYNEQFF. The CDR3 nucleotides are TGTGCCAGCAGTGAACTAGCGGACTACTACAATGAGCAGTTCTTC.

This rearrangement joins TRBV5-4 to TRBJ1-1, with unresolved D. Germline CDR1 reads SGHNT; CDR2 reads YYREEE (reference sequence). The CDR3 sequence is 13 residues long. V gave up 3 bases and J gave up 0 bases, with 6 bases separating them. The CDR3 DNA reads TGTGCCAGCAGCTCCACAGTGAACACTGAAGCTTTCTTT. Translating gives CASSSTVNTEAFF.

The chain combines TRBV7-2 with TRBJ1-2, with D tentatively TRBD1 (5 bases). Germline-derived CDR1 and CDR2 are SGHTA and FQGNSA. Between the trimmed V and J ends, which lost 1 base and 0 bases, there was a span of 9 bases. The CDR3 has 15 amino acids. As DNA, the CDR3 is TGTGCCAGCAGCTTAGAGGGACTGGCTAACTATGGCTACACCTTC. Residues: CASSLEGLANYGYTF. Complete variable domain (other parts from reference TRBV7-2 and TRBJ1-2): GAGVSQSPSNKVTEKGKDVELRCDPISGHTALYWYRQSLGQGLEFLIYFQGNSAPDKSGLPSDRFSAERTGGSVSTLTIQRTQQEDSAVYLCASSLEGLANYGYTFGSGTRLTVV.

V usage is TRBV4-1 and J usage is TRBJ2-2, with D maybe TRBD1 (5 bases). V was shortened by 4 bases and J by 7 bases, with 10 bases between the two germline ends. Germline values: CDR1 MGHRA, CDR2 YSYEKL. The CDR3 covers 13 residues. CDR3 DNA: TGCGCCAGCAGCCTAGGGGTTCTCGGGGAGCTGTTTTTT. This translates into CASSLGVLGELFF.